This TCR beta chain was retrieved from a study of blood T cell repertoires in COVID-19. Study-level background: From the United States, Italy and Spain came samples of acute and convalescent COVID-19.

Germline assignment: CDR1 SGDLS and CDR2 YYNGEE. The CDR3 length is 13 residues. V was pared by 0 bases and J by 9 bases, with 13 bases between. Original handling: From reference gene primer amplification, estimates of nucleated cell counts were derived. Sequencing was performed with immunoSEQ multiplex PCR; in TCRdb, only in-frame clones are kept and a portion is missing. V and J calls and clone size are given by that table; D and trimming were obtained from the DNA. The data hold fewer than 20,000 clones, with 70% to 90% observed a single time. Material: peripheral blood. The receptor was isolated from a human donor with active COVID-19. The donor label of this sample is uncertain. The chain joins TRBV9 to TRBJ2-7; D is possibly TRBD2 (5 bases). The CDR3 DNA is TGTGCCAGCAGCGTAGGCCTACACGGAGGGCAGTACTTC. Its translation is CASSVGLHGGQYF.